This entry describes one TCR beta chain. Its antigen is unknown. This specimen belongs to a study of radiotherapy plus CTLA-4 blockade in lung cancer. Study-wide context: Patients showed objective responses in 15% to 20% of cases, and disease control was achieved by approximately 30%. Study-level points and caveats: Early blood T cell clone dynamics, with interferon-beta, were reported to best predict response. Subsequent to radiotherapy plus ipilimumab, tumor-derived TCR clones underwent expansion in blood.

The repertoire was sequenced with immunoSEQ multiplex PCR; TCRdb's copy has only in-frame clones and lacks some. The table includes 50,000 to 75,000 clones, 60% to 85% detected once. CDR1 MNHEY and CDR2 SMNVEV come from the germline V gene (reference sequence). The CDR3 is 16 amino acids. J was trimmed by 0 bases and V by 5 bases; bases with no gene match: 9. With ipilimumab providing CTLA-4 blockade, focal radiation was administered to patients who had chemo-refractory metastatic non-small-cell lung cancer. The V call is TRBV27, the J call TRBJ1-2; 7 bases are shared with TRBD1. The specimen was peripheral blood, collected from a patient treated with radiotherapy plus ipilimumab. The sequence was obtained from a human donor with non-small cell lung cancer who had a complete response to radiotherapy plus ipilimumab. In DNA, the CDR3 is TGTGCCAGCAGTCCTACGGACAGGTCGGCTAACTATGGCTACACCTTC. The encoded protein is CASSPTDRSANYGYTF.